The clone carrying this T cell receptor beta chain showed up just once. Its antigen is as yet unknown. The data derive from a study of OX40 agonist ivuxolimab in advanced cancers. Points from the study as a whole: Clonal expansion was seen in CD4+ and CD8+ blood T cells by week 6 at 0.1 to 3.0 mg/kg. There were, on average, more expanded clones in CD8+ T cells than in CD4+.

Repertoires were generated with immunoSEQ multiplex PCR, while TCRdb's copy carries only in-frame clones and drops some. The repertoire has tens of thousands of clones, around 90% of them found once; the top ten carry more than 0.45%. The germline CDR1 and CDR2 sequences are SGHTA and FQGTGA. Trimming pared 1 base from V and 7 bases from J, leaving 7 bases between. The CDR3 has 13 amino acids. Source: CD4+ or CD8+ T cells sorted from blood, taken in a trial of the OX40 agonist ivuxolimab. The chain carries TRBV7-3 and TRBJ2-2, with D perhaps given as TRBD1 or TRBD2 (5 bases each). The source of this sequence is an adult with an advanced solid tumor such as melanoma, head and neck, liver or kidney cancer. CDR3 residues: CASSLNGGGELFF. CDR3 sequence (DNA): TGTGCCAGCAGCTTAAATGGGGGCGGGGAGCTGTTTTTT.